The rows below give T cell receptor beta chains drawn from one sample of a study of CD8 T cell repertoires and HIV-1 epitope variants. No antigen has been assigned to these receptors. TCRdb's table, derived via immunoSEQ multiplex PCR, lists solely in-frame clones and lacks some. Of approximately 1,000 clones listed, about 66% are singletons. The material sequenced was cultured CD8+ T cells derived from PBMCs. The receptors were sampled from a male donor with HIV. Each CDR3 is given with its conserved first and last residue. D genes are given only for firm matches. Not every row has a clone size; where given, it reads once, few, many or a size class.

few TRBJ2-5 TRBV5-1 NA TGCGCCAGCAGCTTGGCGGGGGAGACCCAGTACTTC CASSLAGETQYF
NA TRBJ2-1 TRBV27 TRBD2 TGTGCCAGCAGTTTAGCCAGCGGGGGGGCCGTTGAGCAGTTCTTC CASSLASGGAVEQFF
few TRBJ2-1 TRBV7-9 NA TGTGCCAGCAGCCTCGGTCAGGGGCTAAACAATGAGCAGTTCTTC CASSLGQGLNNEQFF
NA TRBJ2-1 TRBV6-5 TRBD2 TGTGCCAGCAGTTACACCCCGAGCGGGGCTAAGAATGAGCAGTTCTTC CASSYTPSGAKNEQFF
few TRBJ1-3 TRBV13 TRBD1 TGTGCCAGCAGCCCTGACAGGGACGGGCGAAACACCATATATTTT CASSPDRDGRNTIYF
NA TRBJ2-1 TRBV9 TRBD1 TGTGCCAGCAGCGTCGGGACAGGGGATGAGCAGTTCTTC CASSVGTGDEQFF
NA TRBJ1-1 TRBV7-8 NA TGTGCCAGCAGTTCGACCTTGGGACAGAACACTGAAGCTTTCTTT CASSSTLGQNTEAFF
NA TRBJ2-1 TRBV30 TRBD1 TGTGCCTGGAGTCAAGGCAGGGGGTTAGGTGAGCAGTTCTTC CAWSQGRGLGEQFF
NA TRBJ1-2 TRBV5-4 TRBD1 TGTGCCAGCAGCTCGGAACAGGGGGACCCTAGAGGCTACACCTTC CASSSEQGDPRGYTF
NA TRBJ1-1 TRBV5-4 TRBD1 TGTGCCAGCAGCTTGGGTCGGGGGGACAGGGTCACTGAAGCTTTCTTT CASSLGRGDRVTEAFF
NA TRBJ2-1 TRBV5-1 NA TGCGCCAGCAGCTTAACTAGCTCCTTCCCCAATGAGCAGTTCTTC CASSLTSSFPNEQFF
NA TRBJ1-4 TRBV28 NA TGTGCCAGCAGTTTAAGGGGACATTACATTAATTCGGATGAAAAACTGTTTTTT CASSLRGHYINSDEKLFF
NA TRBJ2-5 TRBV10-3 NA TGTGCCATCAGTGACGCTGGTGGACCCCAGTACTTC CAISDAGGPQYF
NA TRBJ1-1 TRBV6-5 NA TGTGCCAGCAGTTACTCGTTCGACACTGAAGCTTTCTTT CASSYSFDTEAFF
NA TRBJ1-6 TRBV28 NA TGTGCCAGCAGTTTATCCCCTGACAGCGATTCACCCCTCCACTTT CASSLSPDSDSPLHF
NA TRBJ1-1 TRBV6-6 NA TGTGCCAGCAGTTACGGGCTAGGCGGGGTCGAAGCTTTCTTT CASSYGLGGVEAFF
NA TRBJ1-3 TRBV6-5 NA TGTGCCAGCACTCCGGGGGATAACACCATATATTTT CASTPGDNTIYF
NA TRBJ2-3 TRBV25-1 NA TGTGCCAGCAGTGAATGGGGCAGGGCTTCCACAGATACGCAGTATTTT CASSEWGRASTDTQYF